This TCR beta chain was sequenced for a study of vaccination effects on CD4 cells after COVID-19. On this clone itself: Its matching antigen is unknown.

Method: immunoSEQ multiplex PCR; TCRdb's copy keeps in-frame clones and lacks some. The sample yields some 22,000 clones, about 72% seen once. Prior to sequencing, the ViraFEST assay stimulated PBMC with viral peptide pools, which expanded the antigen-specific CD4+ T cells. Cells that had been cultured for 10 days were the source of isolated CD4+ T cells. Participants were vaccinated with two doses of either the BNT162b2 or mRNA-1273 vaccine. Here the sequenced sample was CD4+ T cells from PBMCs cultured with HCoV-229E spike peptides, taken after COVID-19 vaccination. This receptor was taken from a human donor who received a COVID-19 vaccine.

CDR3: CASSLAQGSYEQYF. The CDR3 nucleotides are TGCGCCAGCAGCTTGGCTCAGGGGTCCTACGAGCAGTACTTC. The gene calls are TRBV5-1 and TRBJ2-7; D possibly corresponds to TRBD1 (6 bases). The CDR3 is made up of 14 amino acids. V lost 0 bases and J lost 1, with 8 bases in between. From germline, CDR1 is SGHRS and CDR2 YFSETQ.